This entry concerns a single T cell receptor beta chain. Its recognized antigen is unknown. The record has no base qualities; no much larger clone is one base away. Graves' hyperthyroidism was defined as stable when no progression to ophthalmopathy occurred over 18 months of follow-up. Hyperthyroidism patients were newly diagnosed, had a disease duration of under 2 months, and were aged 18 to 65 years. Any patient with an uncontrolled infection, another autoimmune disease, pregnancy or lactation was excluded. Diagnoses were based on clinical symptoms, serum thyroxine and TRAb, thyroid ultrasound and orbital computed tomography. PBMCs were isolated from about 9.2 ml of fresh peripheral blood by Ficoll-Paque density gradient centrifugation. Trizol reagent was used to extract total RNA, and RNA quality was then checked on an Agilent 2100 Bioanalyzer. The TCR beta CDR3 regions were amplified from the RNA transcripts. The first round of RT-PCR for the TCR CDR3 was performed with the HTBI primer set and the Qiagen OneStep RT-PCR kit. A second multiplex PCR round built the libraries, followed by size selection and purification. The libraries were sequenced on an Illumina HiSeq2000 using paired-end 100 bp reads. The paper's data handling went like this. Raw data were processed with SOAPnuke, discarding reads with adapters, uncalled bases, mean Phred below 15, or no exact constant-primer or identifier match. High-quality paired reads were merged with COPE v1.2.5, and unique nucleotide sequences were defined as clonotypes. MiTCR v1.1 was used to align the clonotypes against IMGT TRBV, TRBD and TRBJ reference segments. The analysis was restricted to V-J combinations with a frequency above 0.0001, which together covered over 99% of the repertoires. A TCS score was defined as the ratio between F50 (clonal expansion) and ExV (chaos), using BLOSUM62-based TCRdist between CDR3 peptides within each V-J. Welch's t-statistics and random forest reduced fewer than 550 V-J features to about 12, which were used in a naive Bayes classifier (R e1071). The public sequencing data were trimmed at Q25 with fastp and processed into clonotypes with MiXCR by TCRdb, which kept only in-frame beta chains. Identical CDR3 proteins give one entry, which carries the most common genes and DNA. It is TCRdb's table, rather than the study itself, that gives the V and J calls and clone size. Across this sample there are approximately 400,000 distinct CDR3 sequences, with about 15% seen only once. Approximately 29% of the sample is taken by the ten largest.

The CDR3 spans 14 residues, from the cysteine through the phenylalanine. This entry keeps only the CDR3 DNA: 42 bases, framed from base 1. Looking up the germline V gene (reference sequence) yields CDR1 MNHEY and CDR2 SMNVEV. V trim: 6 bases; J trim: 4 bases; unmatched bases: 2. This sample is part of a study of T cells in Graves' hyperthyroidism and ophthalmopathy (dated by TCRdb to about 2019). Turning to the overall study: Peripheral blood samples were taken at initial diagnosis, before any treatment was given. After blood sampling, hyperthyroidism patients were treated with methimazole at a starting dose of 30 mg daily, and ophthalmopathy patients were treated with high-dose intravenous methylprednisolone. To identify TCR V-J signatures that set the groups apart, the researchers used a discovery cohort of 100 patients, made up of 40 to 45 with Graves' ophthalmopathy and some 60 with stable Graves' hyperthyroidism. An independent validation cohort of fewer than 20 hyperthyroidism patients and 15 or so patients who later progressed to ophthalmopathy tested prospective prediction of ophthalmopathy. The study also compared thyroid tissue and blood T-cell repertoires from several Graves' hyperthyroidism patients. According to the paper, TCR Vbeta CDR3 sequencing was carried out on 135 peripheral blood samples, which came from more than 40 ophthalmopathy, around 75 hyperthyroidism and 17 progressor patients. For training and testing, the 100 or so patients in the discovery cohort were randomly divided in a 7:3 ratio. Paper-wide results and their limitations: In validation, the model predicted progression to ophthalmopathy with 65% to 71% sensitivity and roughly 75% specificity, a median of about six months before onset. Sample size was not statistically predetermined, and blinding of investigators to group allocation was not performed. A 13 V-J signature model separated ophthalmopathy from stable hyperthyroidism, with around 90% sensitivity and roughly 82% specificity in cross-validation and 80%/75% in testing. Most expanded thyroid clonotypes (frequency above 0.001) were also detected in blood, suggesting blood repertoires may reflect thyroid immune responses.

Sequenced: blood. The sequence links TRBV27 to TRBJ1-4; TRBD1 aligns with 10 central bases. The origin of this receptor is a woman in her thirties with Graves' hyperthyroidism. The CDR3 protein is CASRDRGLNEKLFF. In nucleotide form, the sequence is TGTGCCAGCAGAGACAGGGGGCTTAATGAAAAACTGTTTTTT.